Below, one TCR beta chain is given with its context. Every PCR got spiked synthetic TCR analog templates. TCRdb's table, derived via immunoSEQ multiplex PCR, lists solely in-frame clones and lacks some. In the table there are some 32,000 clones, around 83% of which are singletons. The data were obtained in a study of PD-L1 blockade in urothelial cancer. Overall study: Researchers looked at the blood 3 weeks (second dose) and 6 weeks after treatment began. Among blood samples, the median T cell count was around 150,000.

The germline gives CDR1 SQVTM, CDR2 ANQGSEA. This CDR3 comprises 12 residues. V lost 1 base to trimming and J lost 8 bases, with 9 bases between them. The J gene is TRBJ2-1, the V gene TRBV29-1; D remains unclear. This receptor was identified in a man in his 60s with urothelial cancer. Specimen: PBMCs, collected around atezolizumab (anti-PD-L1) treatment. As DNA, the CDR3 is TGCAGCGTTGAAGTCCTCTATCATGAGCAGTTCTTC. Amino acids: CSVEVLYHEQFF.